One sample yielded the 10 T cell receptor beta chains listed below, sequenced in a study of blood T cells in healthy people across ages. With a J-beta primer mix and a sample-barcoded 5' primer, a second PCR ran roughly 6 to 11 cycles. From the 5' RACE reads, TCRdb called clonotypes with MiXCR, one entry per CDR3 protein. Of fewer than 1,200,000 distinct CDR3 sequences listed, around 27% are singletons. A further study also used this sample, focusing on T cells of mothers and their children.

The sequenced sample was blood. These receptors were obtained from a girl aged 2-10 years in good health.

The V call is TRBV7-9, the J call TRBJ2-5; 7 nucleotides align to TRBD2. The CDR3 extends over 15 amino acids. The germline V gene has CDR1 SEHNR and CDR2 FQNEAQ (reference sequence). V was clipped by 8 bases and J by 3 bases; unmatched bases: 12. Here the CDR3 reads CASEWGRGLKETQYF. DNA for the CDR3: TGTGCCAGCGAATGGGGCCGGGGACTAAAAGAGACCCAGTACTTC.

The count of this clonotype is one. This chain connects TRBV28 to TRBJ1-3; 7 positions agree with TRBD1. CDR1 is MDHEN, CDR2 SYDVKM, per germline. This CDR3 spans 12 amino acids. The J segment lost 9 bases and the V segment lost 7 bases, leaving 6 bases of the junction unmatched. CDR3 loop: CASTQGVTTIYF. DNA for the CDR3: TGTGCCAGCACGCAGGGGGTAACCACCATATATTTT.

This sequence joins TRBV29-1 and TRBJ2-7, with D unresolved. The CDR3 covers 12 residues. The germline gives CDR1 SQVTM, CDR2 ANQGSEA. Trimming removed 6 bases at V and 6 bases at J, with 15 bases between. The CDR3 DNA sequence: TGCAGCGTCTCAACCCCGGGTGGCGAGCAGTACTTC. Its protein is CSVSTPGGEQYF.

The chain is built from TRBV29-1 and TRBJ1-1, with TRBD1 as a possible D gene (5 bases). Trimming shortened V by 4 bases and J by 5 bases, and 14 bases separated the two germline ends. This CDR3 comprises 13 residues. Per germline, CDR1 SQVTM and CDR2 ANQGSEA. This CDR3 reads CSVVRGPRTEAFF. The DNA of the CDR3 is TGCAGCGTTGTCCGGGGACCGAGGACTGAAGCTTTCTTT.

This clonotype occurred a few times. The rearrangement uses TRBV7-7 and TRBJ2-2; the match to TRBD2 covers 10 bases. Germline loops: CDR1 SSHAT, CDR2 FNYEAQ (reference sequence). The CDR3 has 14 residues. CDR3 bases: TGTGCGATATCAGCGGGAGGGCTTTTCGGGGAGCTGTTTTTT. It translates to CAISAGGLFGELFF.

This rearrangement joins TRBV7-9 to TRBJ1-1; D is ambiguous. Germline loops: CDR1 SEHNR, CDR2 FQNEAQ (reference sequence). V shed 3 bases and J shed 6 bases, with 11 bases lying between them. The length of the CDR3 is 13 residues. This chain's CDR3 is CASSFSELSEAFF. Written as DNA, the CDR3 is TGTGCCAGCAGCTTTTCGGAACTCTCTGAAGCTTTCTTT. Full variable domain (missing parts from reference TRBV7-9 and TRBJ1-1): DTGVSQNPRHKITKRGQNVTFRCDPISEHNRLYWYRQTLGQGPEFLTYFQNEAQLEKSRLLSDRFSAERPKGSFSTLEIQRTEQGDSAMYLCASSFSELSEAFFGQGTRLTVV.

The chain is built from TRBV6-1 and TRBJ2-6, with D uncertain. V was trimmed by 1 base and J by 3 bases, leaving 10 bases between them. CDR3 size: 16 residues. CDR1 MNHNS and CDR2 SASEGT come from the germline V gene. The CDR3 DNA follows: TGTGCCAGCAGTGAAGGCTACTTGGGTGGGGCCAACGTCCTGACTTTC. Amino acids: CASSEGYLGGANVLTF.

In its sample, this clonotype was seen a few times. This chain joins TRBV7-9 and TRBJ2-1; no firm D call. Between the trimmed V and J ends, which lost 11 bases and 0 bases, there was a span of 11 bases. This CDR3 has 13 residues. Looked up from germline, CDR1 is SEHNR and CDR2 is FQNEAQ (reference sequence). The CDR3 nucleotides read TGTGCCTGTAGTACGAGCTCCTACAATGAGCAGTTCTTC. It yields the protein CACSTSSYNEQFF.

This chain joins TRBV14 and TRBJ2-3, with 7 positions matching TRBD2. The trim removed 4 bases at V and 0 bases at J, leaving 7 bases unmatched. Germline-derived CDR1 and CDR2 are SGHDN and FVKESK. The CDR3 is 16 residues long. CDR3 sequence (DNA): TGTGCCAGCAGCCCGCGACTAGCTCGAAGCACAGATACGCAGTATTTT. Residues: CASSPRLARSTDTQYF.

The chain employs TRBV4-1 and TRBJ2-1, with 7 bases fitting TRBD2. The CDR3 contains 15 residues. Trimming removed 4 bases from V and 4 bases from J; junction bases left unmatched: 7. The germline V gene encodes CDR1 MGHRA and CDR2 YSYEKL. CDR3 nucleotides: TGCGCCAGCAGCCCAGGGTTGGGAGGGTACAATGAGCAGTTCTTC. Translating it yields CASSPGLGGYNEQFF.